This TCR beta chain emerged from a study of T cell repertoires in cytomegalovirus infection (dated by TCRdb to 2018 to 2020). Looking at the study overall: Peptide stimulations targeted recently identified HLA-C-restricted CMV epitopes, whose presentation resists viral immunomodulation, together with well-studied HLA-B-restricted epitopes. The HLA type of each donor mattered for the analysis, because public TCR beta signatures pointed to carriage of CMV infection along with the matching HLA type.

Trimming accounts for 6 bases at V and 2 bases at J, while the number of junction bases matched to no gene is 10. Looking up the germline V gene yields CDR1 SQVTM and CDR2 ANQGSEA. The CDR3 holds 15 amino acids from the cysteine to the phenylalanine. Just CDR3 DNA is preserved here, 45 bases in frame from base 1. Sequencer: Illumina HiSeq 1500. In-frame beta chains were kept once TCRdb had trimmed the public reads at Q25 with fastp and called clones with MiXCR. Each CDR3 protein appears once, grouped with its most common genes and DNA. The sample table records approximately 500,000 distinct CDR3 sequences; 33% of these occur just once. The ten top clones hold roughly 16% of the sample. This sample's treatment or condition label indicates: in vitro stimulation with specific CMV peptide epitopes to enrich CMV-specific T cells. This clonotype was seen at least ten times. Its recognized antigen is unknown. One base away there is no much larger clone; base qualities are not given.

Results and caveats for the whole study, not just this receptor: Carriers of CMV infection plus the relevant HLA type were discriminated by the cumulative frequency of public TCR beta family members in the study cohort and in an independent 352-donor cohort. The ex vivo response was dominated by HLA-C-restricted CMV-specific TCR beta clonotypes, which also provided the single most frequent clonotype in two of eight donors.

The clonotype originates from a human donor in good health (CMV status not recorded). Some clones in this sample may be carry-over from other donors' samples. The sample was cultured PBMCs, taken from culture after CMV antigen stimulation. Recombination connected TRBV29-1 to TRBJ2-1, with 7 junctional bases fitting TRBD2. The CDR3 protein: CSVPRAGEAYNEQFF. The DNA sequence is TGCAGCGTCCCCCGGGCGGGAGAGGCCTACAATGAGCAGTTCTTC.